A selection of T cell receptor beta chains follows, all from one sample in a study of somatic mutations in cytotoxic T cells in rheumatoid arthritis. Method: immunoSEQ multiplex PCR; TCRdb's copy keeps in-frame clones and lacks some. Among over 6,000 clones, around 77% were seen once, and the ten largest hold less than 35%. Sequenced material: CD8+ T cells sorted from blood, taken at a follow-up visit. The receptors derive from a woman in her 70s with rheumatoid arthritis. CDR3s include the opening cysteine and the closing phenylalanine or tryptophan. A D gene is named only where the DNA matches it firmly. Not all rows give a size; the values are once, few, many and, for expanded clones, a class.

size: -; J: TRBJ2-1; V: TRBV9; D: TRBD2; DNA: TGTGCCAGCAGCGCCAGCGGGAGCTCCTACAATGAGCAGTTCTTC; CDR3: CASSASGSSYNEQFF
size: -; J: TRBJ2-1; V: TRBV27; D: -; DNA: TGTGCCAGCAGCCGAACCGGCCCGGGGGGCGGTTACAATGAGCAGTTCTTC; CDR3: CASSRTGPGGGYNEQFF
size: -; J: TRBJ2-1; V: TRBV11-2; D: -; DNA: TGTGCCAGCAGCTTTCGGGAGCAGTTCTTC; CDR3: CASSFREQFF
size: -; J: TRBJ2-7; V: TRBV6-5; D: -; DNA: TGTGCCAGCAGTTACAGGGGAATTTCCTACGAGCAGTACTTC; CDR3: CASSYRGISYEQYF
size: -; J: TRBJ2-7; V: TRBV6-1; D: -; DNA: TGTGCCAGCAACCGATTACCGGGGGAGCAGTACTTC; CDR3: CASNRLPGEQYF
size: -; J: TRBJ2-6; V: TRBV7-9; D: -; DNA: TGTGCCAGCAGCTTAGGGTCCATAACTGGGGCCAACGTCCTGACTTTC; CDR3: CASSLGSITGANVLTF
size: -; J: TRBJ1-5; V: TRBV5-6; D: -; DNA: TGTGCCAGCAGCTTTTTGGTAGGTCAGCCCCAGCATTTT; CDR3: CASSFLVGQPQHF
size: -; J: TRBJ2-5; V: TRBV4-2; D: TRBD2; DNA: TGTGCCAGCAGCCCCAGGACTAGCGGGGTTATGTACTTC; CDR3: CASSPRTSGVMYF
size: -; J: TRBJ1-2; V: TRBV2; D: -; DNA: TGTGCCAGCGAAGGGACGGATAAATTATATGGCTACACCTTC; CDR3: CASEGTDKLYGYTF
size: -; J: TRBJ2-3; V: TRBV5-1; D: -; DNA: TGCGCCAGCAGCTTGAGGTTCTTTGGCACAGATACGCAGTATTTT; CDR3: CASSLRFFGTDTQYF
size: -; J: TRBJ2-5; V: TRBV4-1; D: -; DNA: TGCGCCAGCAGCCAAGTCGGCGGGGTTGAGACCCAGTACTTC; CDR3: CASSQVGGVETQYF
size: once; J: TRBJ2-5; V: TRBV28; D: -; DNA: TGTGCCAGCAGTTTAGTGTTAGGGGTCGAGACCCAGTACTTC; CDR3: CASSLVLGVETQYF
size: -; J: TRBJ2-1; V: TRBV19; D: -; DNA: TGTGCCAGTAATCCAACCCTAGGGTACAATGAGCAGTTCTTC; CDR3: CASNPTLGYNEQFF
size: -; J: TRBJ1-4; V: TRBV30; D: -; DNA: TGTGCCTGGAGTTTCCGAACTAATGAAAAACTGTTTTTT; CDR3: CAWSFRTNEKLFF
size: -; J: TRBJ1-2; V: TRBV14; D: -; DNA: TGTGCCAGCAGCGAAGACCGCTCCTATGGCTACACCTTC; CDR3: CASSEDRSYGYTF
size: -; J: TRBJ1-5; V: TRBV6-1; D: TRBD1; DNA: TGTGCCACAGGGACAGGGGATAGCAATCAGCCCCAGCATTTT; CDR3: CATGTGDSNQPQHF
size: once; J: TRBJ2-3; V: TRBV28; D: TRBD1; DNA: TGTGCCAGCAGACCCGGGACAGGGGTTTCAGATACGCAGTATTTT; CDR3: CASRPGTGVSDTQYF
size: -; J: TRBJ1-1; V: TRBV7-9; D: -; DNA: TGTGCCAGCAGCTCCGGCTGGGGGCGGTCGAACACTGAAGCTTTCTTT; CDR3: CASSSGWGRSNTEAFF
size: -; J: TRBJ1-2; V: TRBV4-1; D: -; DNA: TGCGCCAGCAGCCAGAGGGAGACAGAAAACTATGGCTACACCTTC; CDR3: CASSQRETENYGYTF
size: -; J: TRBJ1-1; V: TRBV10-3; D: -; DNA: TGTGCCATCAGTGGGCGCCAGGGCCGATCTGAAGCTTTCTTT; CDR3: CAISGRQGRSEAFF
size: -; J: TRBJ2-2; V: TRBV5-6; D: -; DNA: TGTGCCAGCAGGTACGAAACCGGGGAGCTGTTTTTT; CDR3: CASRYETGELFF
size: once; J: TRBJ1-1; V: TRBV7-9; D: TRBD1; DNA: TGTGCCAGCAGCACCACCTCCGGAGACAGGGGTATGGCTTTCTTT; CDR3: CASSTTSGDRGMAFF
size: -; J: TRBJ2-5; V: TRBV27; D: -; DNA: TGTGCCAGCAGTTTATCCAGGGGTAAAGAGACCCAGTACTTC; CDR3: CASSLSRGKETQYF
size: once; J: TRBJ2-4; V: TRBV4-1; D: -; DNA: TGCGCCAGCAGCCAAACGGAATCTAGGGCGAACATTCAGTACTTC; CDR3: CASSQTESRANIQYF
size: -; J: TRBJ2-2; V: TRBV10-1; D: -; DNA: TGCGCCAGCAGTGAGCAGAGGGTTACCGGGGAGCTGTTTTTT; CDR3: CASSEQRVTGELFF
size: -; J: TRBJ2-3; V: TRBV7-6; D: TRBD1; DNA: TGTGCCAGCAGCTCGCCACAGGGGCCCAGCACAGATACGCAGTATTTT; CDR3: CASSSPQGPSTDTQYF
size: once; J: TRBJ2-2; V: TRBV4-2; D: TRBD2; DNA: TGTGCCAGCAGCCAAGAGGCGACTAGCGGGAGATTGACCGGGGAGCTGTTTTTT; CDR3: CASSQEATSGRLTGELFF
size: -; J: TRBJ1-2; V: TRBV5-6; D: -; DNA: TGTGCCAGCAGCCATGGGGTCGACTATGGCTACACCTTC; CDR3: CASSHGVDYGYTF
size: -; J: TRBJ2-3; V: TRBV5-5; D: -; DNA: TGTGCCAGCAGCTTGGCGGGAGATACGCAGTATTTT; CDR3: CASSLAGDTQYF
size: -; J: TRBJ2-5; V: TRBV9; D: -; DNA: TGTGCCAGCAGCGTAGAAACAGTCCGTGGAGAGACCCAGTACTTC; CDR3: CASSVETVRGETQYF
size: -; J: TRBJ2-1; V: TRBV7-8; D: -; DNA: TGTGCCAGCACAGTAGGGCCAATAGGGCAGTTCTTC; CDR3: CASTVGPIGQFF
size: -; J: TRBJ2-1; V: TRBV28; D: TRBD2; DNA: TGTGCCAGCAGTTTACCTACTAGCGACAATGAGCAGTTCTTC; CDR3: CASSLPTSDNEQFF
size: -; J: TRBJ2-2; V: TRBV6-6; D: TRBD1; DNA: TGTGCCAGCAGCGACAGGGACACCGGGGAGCTGTTTTTT; CDR3: CASSDRDTGELFF
size: -; J: TRBJ1-1; V: TRBV10-3; D: TRBD1; DNA: TGTGCCAACAACCTAGGACAGGGGACGAACACTGAAGCTTTCTTT; CDR3: CANNLGQGTNTEAFF
size: -; J: TRBJ2-7; V: TRBV27; D: -; DNA: TGTGCCAGCAGTTTCCGACAACTCTACGAGCAGTACTTC; CDR3: CASSFRQLYEQYF
size: -; J: TRBJ1-1; V: TRBV4-1; D: TRBD1; DNA: TGCGCCAGCAGCCACACCCCCCCAACAGGGGGGCCCCCTGAAGCTTTCTTT; CDR3: CASSHTPPTGGPPEAFF
size: -; J: TRBJ2-2; V: TRBV6-1; D: -; DNA: TGTGCCAGCAGTGAGGGTATTAGCTTCCACACCGGGGAGCTGTTTTTT; CDR3: CASSEGISFHTGELFF
size: -; J: TRBJ2-5; V: TRBV7-2; D: TRBD1; DNA: TGTGCCAGCAGCTTAGCGACGGAAGGGGGCTTATGGACCCAGTACTTC; CDR3: CASSLATEGGLWTQYF
size: -; J: TRBJ1-1; V: TRBV12-5; D: -; DNA: TGTGCTAGTGGTTTGGTATCAGCAAACACTGAAGCTTTCTTT; CDR3: CASGLVSANTEAFF
size: -; J: TRBJ1-1; V: TRBV6-6; D: -; DNA: TGTGCCAGCAGTTACTCGACAGCCCGTAACACTGAAGCTTTCTTT; CDR3: CASSYSTARNTEAFF
size: once; J: TRBJ2-1; V: TRBV5-1; D: -; DNA: TGCGCCAGCAGCTTGGATGCCAGTCCAAATGAGCAGTTCTTC; CDR3: CASSLDASPNEQFF
size: -; J: TRBJ1-1; V: TRBV19; D: TRBD1; DNA: TGTGCCACAGACAGGGGGAACACTGAAGCTTTCTTT; CDR3: CATDRGNTEAFF